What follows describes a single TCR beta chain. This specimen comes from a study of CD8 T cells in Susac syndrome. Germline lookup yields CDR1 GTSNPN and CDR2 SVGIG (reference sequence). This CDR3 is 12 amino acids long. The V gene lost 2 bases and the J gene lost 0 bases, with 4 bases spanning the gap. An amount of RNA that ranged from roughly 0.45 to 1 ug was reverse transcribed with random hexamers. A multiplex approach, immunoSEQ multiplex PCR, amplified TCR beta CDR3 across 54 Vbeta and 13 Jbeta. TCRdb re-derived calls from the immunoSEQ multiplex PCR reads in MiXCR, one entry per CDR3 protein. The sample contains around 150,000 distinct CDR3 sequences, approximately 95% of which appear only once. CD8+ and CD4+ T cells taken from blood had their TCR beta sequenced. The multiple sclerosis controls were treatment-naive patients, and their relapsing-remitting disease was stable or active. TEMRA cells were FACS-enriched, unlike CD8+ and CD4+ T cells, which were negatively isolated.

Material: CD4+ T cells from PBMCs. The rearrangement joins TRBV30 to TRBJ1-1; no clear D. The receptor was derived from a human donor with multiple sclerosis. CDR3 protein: CAWSKMNTEAFF. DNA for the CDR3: TGTGCCTGGAGTAAGATGAACACTGAAGCTTTCTTT.